The 23 T cell receptor beta chains below come from one sample, sequenced in a study of neurological immune-mediated disorders. Each CDR3 protein gets one entry after TCRdb re-called the 5' RACE reads with MiXCR. The data show roughly 74,000 distinct CDR3 sequences, with 5.2% seen just once and about 8% held by the top ten. The specimen sequenced was PBMCs. These receptors were obtained from a young man with multiple sclerosis.

This clonotype was observed at least ten times. V usage is TRBV6-6 and J usage is TRBJ2-7; 8 nucleotides agree with TRBD1. This CDR3 has 14 amino acids. The V segment lost 6 bases and the J segment 5 bases; nucleotides outside the gene matches: 9. CDR1 and CDR2 (germline): MNHNY, SVGAGI (reference sequence). In DNA form, the CDR3 reads TGTGCCAGCAGGGCTGGACAGGGTCTGGACGAGCAGTACTTC. Its protein product is CASRAGQGLDEQYF.

This clonotype was seen ten or more times. The CDR3 DNA reads as TGTGCCAGCAGCTATAAAGGGACAGGCCTCGCGAACACCGGGGAGCTGTTTTTT. Translated, it gives CASSYKGTGLANTGELFF. V and J are TRBV5-5 and TRBJ2-2; 8 bases are shared with TRBD1. This CDR3 is 18 amino acids long. Trimming at V came to 3 bases and at J to 0 bases, leaving 10 bases not matched to a gene. Germline V CDR1 and CDR2: SGHKS, YYEKEE (reference sequence).

This clonotype was observed many times. The gene calls are TRBV9 and TRBJ2-7; D is unresolved. The CDR3 has 13 amino acids. CDR1 is SGDLS and CDR2 is YYNGEE in the germline V gene. Trimming took off 0 bases at V and 3 bases at J, with 7 bases between the two ends. CDR3 DNA: TGTGCCAGCAGCGTAGGGGGTAACTACGAGCAGTACTTC. Translated, it gives CASSVGGNYEQYF.

This clonotype has ten or more counts. The J gene is TRBJ2-7, the V gene TRBV20-1; TRBD2 matches 11 bases. The CDR3 sequence is 15 residues long. J was trimmed by 3 bases and V by 0 bases; bases with no gene match: 4. Germline V gene sequence: CDR1 DFQATT, CDR2 SNEGSKA (reference sequence). The CDR3 region is CSARDRGTSGYEQYF. As DNA, the CDR3 is TGCAGTGCTAGAGATAGGGGGACTAGCGGCTACGAGCAGTACTTC.

Judged by abundance, this clonotype is medium-sized. V gene TRBV20-1 combines with J gene TRBJ2-3, with a weak D call TRBD2 (6 bases). The CDR3 sequence is 15 residues long. The germline gives CDR1 DFQATT, CDR2 SNEGSKA (reference sequence). Trimming pared 3 bases from V and 1 base from J, leaving 14 bases between. The CDR3 DNA reads as TGCAGTGCTAGGAGCCTAGCGATCGGCACAGATACGCAGTATTTT. As protein: CSARSLAIGTDTQYF.

This clonotype appeared many times. The chain couples TRBV9 to TRBJ2-1; the match to TRBD2 covers 7 bases. The CDR3 runs 16 residues. J gave up 10 bases and V 4 bases, and 17 bases lay outside the gene matches. The germline V gene has CDR1 SGDLS and CDR2 YYNGEE. DNA of the CDR3: TGTGCCAGCAGCCCGCAGACTAGCAGGACTACGAAAGAGCAGTTCTTC. Translation: CASSPQTSRTTKEQFF.

This clonotype was seen at least ten times. The chain links TRBV5-1 to TRBJ1-5; D uncertain. Germline assignment: CDR1 SGHRS and CDR2 YFSETQ. The CDR3 has 15 amino acids. The V end was cut by 0 bases, the J end by 3 bases, with 10 bases between. CDR3 nucleotide sequence: TGCGCCAGCAGCTTGGGTTCCCAGGTCAATCAGCCCCAGCATTTT. Translation gives CASSLGSQVNQPQHF.

This clonotype was seen at least ten times. This sequence joins TRBV2 and TRBJ2-2; D gene unclear. CDR3 length: 14 residues. V dropped 5 bases and J dropped 1 base, with 8 bases sitting between them. Germline V gene sequence: CDR1 SNHLY, CDR2 FYNNEI. The chain's CDR3 is CASSNRENTGELFF. The DNA of the CDR3 is TGTGCCAGCAGTAATAGAGAGAACACCGGGGAGCTGTTTTTT.

In regard to this clonotype: A much bigger clone sits one base away, suggesting this may be a read error. The chain employs TRBV9 and TRBJ2-7; a weak D match, TRBD1 (6 bases). In germline, CDR1 is SGDLS, CDR2 YYNGEE. CDR3 length: 14 amino acids. CDR3 sequence: CVSSLKDRSYEQYF. The CDR3 region has the DNA TGTGTCAGCAGCCTTAAGGACAGATCCTACGAGCAGTACTTC.

This clonotype was picked up many times. V is TRBV11-2 and J is TRBJ1-1; D call uncertain. Germline V gives CDR1 SGHAT, CDR2 FQNNGV. Trimming cost V 7 bases and J 3 bases, with 12 bases left between them. The CDR3 totals 13 residues. CDR3 bases: TGTGCCAGCACTGACCTGGGTTACACTGAAGCTTTCTTT. Protein product: CASTDLGYTEAFF. Using reference TRBV11-2 and TRBJ1-1 for the parts outside the CDR3, the full variable domain is EAGVAQSPRYKIIEKRQSVAFWCNPISGHATLYWYQQILGQGPKLLIQFQNNGVVDDSQLPKDRFSAERLKGVDSTLKIQPAKLEDSAVYLCASTDLGYTEAFFGQGTRLTVV.

This clonotype was seen at least ten times. The chain employs TRBV20-1 and TRBJ2-3; no clear D gene. Germline V CDR1 and CDR2: DFQATT, SNEGSKA (reference sequence). V was shortened by 0 bases and J by 0 bases, with 13 bases between the two germline ends. The CDR3 length is 16 residues. CDR3 amino acids: CSARDRLKASTDTQYF. In nucleotides, the CDR3 is TGCAGTGCTAGAGATCGTCTGAAGGCTAGCACAGATACGCAGTATTTT.

This clonotype has a count of ten or more. The chain joins TRBV6-4 to TRBJ2-1, with D possibly being TRBD2 (6 bases). V lost 3 bases, J lost 8 bases, and 17 bases lay in between. Germline assignment: CDR1 MRHNA and CDR2 SNTAGT. The CDR3 runs 15 residues. CDR3 sequence (DNA): TGTGCCAGCAGTGAGGGGACTGCGGTGGTCGATGAGCAGTTCTTC. It yields the protein CASSEGTAVVDEQFF.

This clonotype was recorded at least ten times. CDR3 in DNA: TGCAGTGCTACAGTTCGAACTAGCGGTCAATACAATGAGCAGTTCTTC. Protein sequence: CSATVRTSGQYNEQFF. The chain combines TRBV20-1 with TRBJ2-1; 8 bases are a match to TRBD2. The CDR3 covers 16 residues. The germline V gene encodes CDR1 DFQATT and CDR2 SNEGSKA (reference sequence). With 4 bases clipped from V and 4 bases from J, the junction kept 12 bases outside the gene matches.

This clonotype was seen repeatedly, ten times or more. The chain combines TRBV28 with TRBJ1-4; D may be TRBD1 (5 bases). V was pared by 5 bases and J by 8 bases, with 15 bases between. Germline CDR1 is MDHEN and CDR2 is SYDVKM. The CDR3 contains 14 residues. The CDR3 sequence: CASSRDLGGEKLFF. In nucleotides, the CDR3 is TGTGCCAGCAGTCGGGACCTGGGAGGCGAAAAACTGTTTTTT.

This clonotype has at least ten counts. The chain has TRBV5-6 and TRBJ2-3; unclear D gene. V lost 0 bases, J lost 6 bases, and 11 bases lay in between. Germline V gives CDR1 SGHDT, CDR2 YYEEEE. The CDR3 is 14 amino acids. In DNA, the CDR3 is TGTGCCAGCAGCTTGGAACTATTTGAGGATACGCAGTATTTT. Translating gives CASSLELFEDTQYF.

This chain joins TRBV7-8 and TRBJ2-2; 9 bases fit TRBD1. J was trimmed by 0 bases and V by 4 bases; bases with no gene match: 3. The CDR3 sequence is 16 residues long. Germline V gives CDR1 SGHVS, CDR2 FQNEAQ. For the CDR3, the DNA is TGTGCCAGCAGCTCCCGACAGGGGGCGAACACCGGGGAGCTGTTTTTT. Translation gives CASSSRQGANTGELFF.

This clonotype has a count of ten or more. This sequence joins TRBV7-8 and TRBJ1-5; D unclear. Trimming cost V 5 bases and J 6 bases, with 17 bases left between them. The CDR3 extends over 15 amino acids. Germline V gives CDR1 SGHVS, CDR2 FQNEAQ. CDR3: CASSDRGGMGQPQHF. The CDR3 nucleotides are TGTGCCAGCAGCGATCGCGGAGGGATGGGTCAGCCCCAGCATTTT.

A few counts support this clonotype. V gene TRBV11-1 combines with J gene TRBJ2-7; maybe TRBD1 (5 bases). Germline CDR1 reads SGHAT; CDR2 reads FQDESV (reference sequence). Trimming pared 6 bases from V and 4 bases from J, leaving 10 bases between. The length of the CDR3 is 12 residues. CDR3 sequence reads: CASSKGHYEQYF. The DNA of the CDR3 is TGTGCCAGCAGTAAAGGACATTACGAGCAGTACTTC. The entire variable domain, with the rest obtained from reference TRBV11-1 and TRBJ2-7, is as follows: EAEVAQSPRYKITEKSQAVAFWCDPISGHATLYWYRQILGQGPELLVQFQDESVVDDSQLPKDRFSAERLKGVDSTLKIQPAELGDSAMYLCASSKGHYEQYFGPGTRLTVT.

This clonotype has a count of ten or more. The chain recombines TRBV5-6 with TRBJ2-5; D gene uncertain. The CDR3 covers 12 residues. The V gene's germline CDR1 is SGHDT and CDR2 YYEEEE. The germline V and J ends were trimmed by 3 bases and 5 bases, with 8 bases remaining between them. In DNA form, the CDR3 reads TGTGCCAGCAGCTGGGGTACGGAGACCCAGTACTTC. Encoded protein: CASSWGTETQYF.

There are a few counts of this clonotype. This may be a read error: a much more frequent sequence differs by one nucleotide. This chain uses TRBV12-3 or TRBV12-4 with TRBJ1-5, with TRBD1 matching over 9 bases. The CDR3 spans 15 residues. The CDR3, as DNA: TGTGCCAGCAGCTCCCGGACAGGGGCGGTGTTGCCCCAGAATTTT. Residues: CASSSRTGAVLPQNF.

This clonotype qualifies as medium-sized. The rearrangement joins TRBV5-1 to TRBJ2-1; TRBD2 matches at 8 bases. Per germline, CDR1 SGHRS and CDR2 YFSETQ. This CDR3 contains 16 residues. Trimming took 3 bases from V and 2 from J; bases not matched to a gene: 7. CDR3 DNA: TGCGCCAGCAGCTCCCGCGGGAGGTCCACCTACAATGAGCAGTTCTTC. Protein: CASSSRGRSTYNEQFF.

This clonotype was counted ten times or more. The chain links TRBV12-3 or TRBV12-4 to TRBJ2-2; tentative D call: TRBD2 (5 bases). This CDR3 comprises 11 residues. The V and J ends lost 3 bases and 11 bases respectively, with 7 bases between them. CDR3 protein: CASSFLAELFF. The CDR3 DNA sequence: TGTGCCAGCAGTTTCCTAGCCGAGCTGTTTTTT.

The table lists this clonotype with many counts. The rearrangement uses TRBV20-1 and TRBJ2-7; perhaps TRBD1 as D (6 bases). Germline V gives CDR1 DFQATT, CDR2 SNEGSKA (reference sequence). Deletions cut 6 bases from V and 0 bases from J, with 12 bases between. The CDR3 covers 13 residues. Here the CDR3 reads CSANDRSSYEQYF. In nucleotides, the CDR3 is TGCAGTGCGAACGACAGGAGCTCCTACGAGCAGTACTTC.